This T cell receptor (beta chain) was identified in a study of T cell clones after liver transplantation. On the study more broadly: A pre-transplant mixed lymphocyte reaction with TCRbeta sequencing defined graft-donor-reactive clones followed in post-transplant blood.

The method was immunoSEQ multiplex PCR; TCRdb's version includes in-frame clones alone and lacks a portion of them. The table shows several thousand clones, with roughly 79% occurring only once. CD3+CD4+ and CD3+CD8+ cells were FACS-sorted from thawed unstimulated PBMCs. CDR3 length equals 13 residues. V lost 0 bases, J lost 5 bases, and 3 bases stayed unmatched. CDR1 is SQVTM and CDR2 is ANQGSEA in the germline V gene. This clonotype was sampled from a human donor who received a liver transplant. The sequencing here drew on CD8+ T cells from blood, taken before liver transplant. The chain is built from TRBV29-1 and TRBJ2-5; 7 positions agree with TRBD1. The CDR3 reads CSVEDQGVETQYF. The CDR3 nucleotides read TGCAGCGTTGAAGATCAGGGGGTTGAGACCCAGTACTTC. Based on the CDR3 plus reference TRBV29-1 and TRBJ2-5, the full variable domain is SAVISQKPSRDICQRGTSLTIQCQVDSQVTMMFWYRQQPGQSLTLIATANQGSEATYESGFVIDKFPISRPNLTFSTLTVSNMSPEDSSIYLCSVEDQGVETQYFGPGTRLLVL.